What follows are 4 T cell receptor beta chains derived from one specimen sequenced in a study of persistence of HIV-infected CD4 T cells. The immunoSEQ assay was version 4, run in survey mode. Libraries were prepared by immunoSEQ multiplex PCR; TCRdb keeps only in-frame clonotypes and omits some of them. The table shows tens of thousands of clones, with more than 75% occurring only once. These receptors have no identified antigens. Lysates of CMV-infected fibroblasts at 9.5 to 10 ug/mL stimulated these cells. CD40L-negative CD69-negative CD45RO-high memory CD4+ T cells were sorted as populations depleted of antigen-responding cells. Sequences were derived from CD4+ T cells sorted from PBMCs after approximately 20-hour stimulation, sampled from a patient who received antiretroviral therapy. The receptors come from an adult woman with HIV who was CMV-seropositive.

The rearrangement joins TRBV11-3 to TRBJ1-1, with unresolved D. The ends were cut back, 5 bases at V and 1 base at J, with 8 bases in the middle. CDR1 and CDR2 from the germline V gene are SGHNT and YENEEA. The CDR3 has 13 residues. CDR3 residues: CASSPKRNTEAFF. The CDR3 nucleotides are TGTGCCAGCAGCCCGAAGAGGAACACTGAAGCTTTCTTT.

In its sample, this clone was seen a few times. V is TRBV6-2 or TRBV6-3 and J is TRBJ1-5, with D perhaps TRBD1 (6 bases). The V end was cut by 5 bases, the J end by 3 bases, with 11 bases between. This CDR3 region has 14 residues. Germline V lookup: CDR1 MNHEY, CDR2 SVGEGT. This chain's CDR3 is CASSPTGHNQPQHF. The CDR3 nucleotides read TGTGCCAGCAGTCCGACAGGACACAATCAGCCCCAGCATTTT.

This chain joins TRBV15 and TRBJ1-4; 7 nucleotides align to TRBD1. The V gene's germline CDR1 is LNHNV and CDR2 YYDKDF (reference sequence). V shed 0 bases, J shed 3 bases, and the junction held 4 bases outside the gene matches. The CDR3 loop spans 16 amino acids. This CDR3 reads CATSRDQTGPNEKLFF. The CDR3 bases are TGTGCCACCAGCAGAGATCAGACAGGGCCTAATGAAAAACTGTTTTTT.

The chain links TRBV7-6 to TRBJ2-3, with TRBD2 identical over 12 bases. The CDR3 runs to 16 residues. The J segment lost 7 bases and the V segment lost 1 base, leaving 6 bases of the junction unmatched. Germline V gives CDR1 SGHVS, CDR2 FNYEAQ. Here the CDR3 reads CASSLETSGRDHTQYF. As DNA, the CDR3 is TGTGCCAGCAGCTTAGAGACTAGCGGGAGAGATCATACGCAGTATTTT.